Listed below are T cell receptor beta chains from one sample, sequenced in a study of shared T cell receptors in the human thymus. Measured with immunoSEQ multiplex PCR; TCRdb has only the in-frame clones, and not every one. The top ten hold over 0.008% of the sample, which has about 660,000 clones, approximately 88% seen once. This sample was shared with a second study, whose subject was human thymus T cells.

Sequenced: thymocytes. These TCRs come from a boy under two years old with a congenital heart defect. Both conserved end residues are part of each CDR3. The order of the fields is V gene, D gene, clone size, J gene, CDR3 protein, CDR3 DNA. A D gene is named only where the DNA matches it firmly. The size field is filled for only some rows; it gives once, few, many or a size class.

v_call: TRBV4-1
d_call: TRBD2
clone_size: .
j_call: TRBJ2-1
cdr3_aa: CASSLPDTGGPWNEQFF
cdr3_nt: TGCGCCAGCAGCCTACCTGATACGGGAGGGCCTTGGAATGAGCAGTTCTTC

v_call: TRBV29-1
d_call: .
clone_size: .
j_call: TRBJ2-7
cdr3_aa: CSVEIEITYEQYF
cdr3_nt: TGCAGCGTTGAAATAGAGATTACCTACGAGCAGTACTTC

v_call: TRBV25-1
d_call: TRBD2
clone_size: .
j_call: TRBJ2-3
cdr3_aa: CASRAQSRGYTDTQYF
cdr3_nt: TGTGCCAGCAGGGCCCAGTCGCGGGGGTACACAGATACGCAGTATTTT

v_call: TRBV7-9
d_call: TRBD2
clone_size: .
j_call: TRBJ2-1
cdr3_aa: CASSLGVKREISSYNEQFF
cdr3_nt: TGTGCCAGCAGCTTGGGCGTCAAGCGGGAGATTAGCTCCTACAATGAGCAGTTCTTC

v_call: TRBV5-1
d_call: .
clone_size: .
j_call: TRBJ2-2
cdr3_aa: CASQDDGGGRTGELFF
cdr3_nt: TGCGCCAGCCAAGACGATGGCGGAGGGCGGACCGGGGAGCTGTTTTTT

v_call: TRBV7-9
d_call: TRBD1
clone_size: .
j_call: TRBJ2-7
cdr3_aa: CASSLTGPYEQYF
cdr3_nt: TGTGCCAGCAGCTTGACAGGGCCCTACGAGCAGTACTTC

v_call: TRBV25-1
d_call: .
clone_size: .
j_call: TRBJ2-7
cdr3_aa: CASSARSDEQYF
cdr3_nt: TGTGCCAGCAGTGCTCGGAGCGACGAGCAGTACTTC

v_call: TRBV6-1
d_call: .
clone_size: .
j_call: TRBJ1-2
cdr3_aa: CASSDEASNYGYTF
cdr3_nt: TGTGCCAGCAGCGATGAGGCTTCTAACTATGGCTACACCTTC

v_call: TRBV18
d_call: TRBD1
clone_size: .
j_call: TRBJ1-4
cdr3_aa: CASSPPRQGFATNEKLFF
cdr3_nt: TGTGCCAGCTCACCCCCCAGACAGGGGTTCGCAACTAATGAAAAACTGTTTTTT

v_call: TRBV19
d_call: TRBD1
clone_size: .
j_call: TRBJ1-2
cdr3_aa: CASKPRTGDGYTF
cdr3_nt: TGTGCCAGTAAACCCAGGACAGGGGATGGCTACACCTTC

v_call: TRBV11-2
d_call: .
clone_size: .
j_call: TRBJ1-2
cdr3_aa: CASSLCQGPGDHPYGYTF
cdr3_nt: TGTGCCAGCAGCTTATGCCAAGGTCCCGGAGATCATCCCTATGGCTACACCTTC

v_call: TRBV13
d_call: TRBD2
clone_size: .
j_call: TRBJ2-7
cdr3_aa: CASSLGLAGARGYEQYF
cdr3_nt: TGTGCCAGCAGCTTGGGGTTGGCGGGAGCTAGGGGCTACGAGCAGTACTTC

v_call: TRBV5-3
d_call: .
clone_size: .
j_call: TRBJ2-2
cdr3_aa: CARSFIRRYTGELFF
cdr3_nt: TGTGCCAGAAGCTTCATCAGGAGGTACACCGGGGAGCTGTTTTTT

v_call: TRBV11-3
d_call: .
clone_size: .
j_call: TRBJ2-4
cdr3_aa: CASSLGPGHPKNIQYF
cdr3_nt: TGTGCCAGCAGCTTAGGACCGGGACACCCAAAAAACATTCAGTACTTC

v_call: TRBV5-4
d_call: TRBD2
clone_size: .
j_call: TRBJ2-3
cdr3_aa: CASSLPRGGSPDTQYF
cdr3_nt: TGTGCCAGCAGCTTGCCTCGGGGCGGGAGTCCAGATACGCAGTATTTT

v_call: TRBV15
d_call: TRBD1
clone_size: .
j_call: TRBJ1-4
cdr3_aa: CATSRNRDRRREKLFF
cdr3_nt: TGTGCCACCAGCAGAAACCGGGACAGGAGGCGGGAAAAACTGTTTTTT

v_call: TRBV4-3
d_call: TRBD2
clone_size: once
j_call: TRBJ2-7
cdr3_aa: CASSLTWTSASYEQYF
cdr3_nt: TGCGCCAGCAGCCTCACATGGACTAGCGCTTCCTACGAGCAGTACTTC

v_call: TRBV30
d_call: .
clone_size: .
j_call: TRBJ2-7
cdr3_aa: CAWSAPGHISYEQYF
cdr3_nt: TGTGCCTGGAGTGCGCCGGGACACATTTCCTACGAGCAGTACTTC

v_call: TRBV7-9
d_call: .
clone_size: .
j_call: TRBJ1-1
cdr3_aa: CASSLPLFEAFF
cdr3_nt: TGTGCCAGCAGCTTACCCCTTTTTGAAGCTTTCTTT

v_call: TRBV7-9
d_call: TRBD1
clone_size: .
j_call: TRBJ2-7
cdr3_aa: CASSLKGAQYF
cdr3_nt: TGTGCCAGCAGCTTAAAGGGGGCACAGTACTTC

v_call: TRBV5-6
d_call: .
clone_size: .
j_call: TRBJ2-7
cdr3_aa: CASSLEPGTYEQYF
cdr3_nt: TGTGCCAGCAGCTTGGAGCCAGGAACCTACGAGCAGTACTTC

v_call: TRBV4-1
d_call: .
clone_size: .
j_call: TRBJ2-1
cdr3_aa: CASSQDGFPLALNEQFF
cdr3_nt: TGCGCCAGCAGCCAAGATGGATTTCCCTTAGCTCTCAATGAGCAGTTCTTC

v_call: TRBV4-2
d_call: .
clone_size: .
j_call: TRBJ1-1
cdr3_aa: CASSQDLRGAFF
cdr3_nt: TGTGCCAGCAGCCAAGATCTCCGGGGAGCTTTCTTT